The present T cell receptor beta chain was sequenced within a study of T cells expressing NK-cell markers. For the study at large: In the group of eight sequenced donors, seven were HCMV-seropositive and one was seronegative.

Notes on this clonotype: Its target is unknown.

Findings and caveats of the study: In several donors, dominant clonotypes made up about 28.3-65% of CD3+CD56-NKG2C+ cells.

TCRdb reworked the 5' RACE reads into one entry per CDR3 protein, no DNA. Here the sample table reports a few hundred thousand distinct CDR3 sequences. The source material was blood T cells: a sorted CD56 or NKG2C T cell subset, CD4+ or CD8+ T cells, or bulk PBMC T cells (not recorded which). This receptor was obtained from a man between 18 and 69 years old in good health.

The CDR3 spells CATSDSSFNTEAFF. The chain is built from TRBV24-1 and TRBJ1-1. The CDR3 loop spans 14 amino acids. Germline assignment: CDR1 KGHDR and CDR2 SFDVKD.